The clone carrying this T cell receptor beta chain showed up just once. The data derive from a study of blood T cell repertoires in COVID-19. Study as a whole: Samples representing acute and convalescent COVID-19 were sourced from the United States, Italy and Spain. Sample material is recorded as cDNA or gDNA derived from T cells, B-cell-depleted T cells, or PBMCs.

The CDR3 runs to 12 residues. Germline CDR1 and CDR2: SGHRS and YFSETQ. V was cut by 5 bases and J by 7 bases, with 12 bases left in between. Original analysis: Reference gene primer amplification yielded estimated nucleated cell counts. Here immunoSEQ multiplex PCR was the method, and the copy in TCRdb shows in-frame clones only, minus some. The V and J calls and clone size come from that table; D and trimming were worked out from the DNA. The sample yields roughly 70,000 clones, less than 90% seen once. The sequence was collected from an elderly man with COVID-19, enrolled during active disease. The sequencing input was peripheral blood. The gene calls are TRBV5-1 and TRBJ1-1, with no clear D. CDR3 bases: TGCGCCAGCAGTATCCCGGGAGTTGAAGCTTTCTTT. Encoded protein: CASSIPGVEAFF.